This entry lists 26 T cell receptor beta chains sequenced from one sample in a study of follicular helper T cells after annual influenza vaccination. Time point defined: 2015-2016 season, 7 days after influenza vaccination. Method: immunoSEQ multiplex PCR; TCRdb's copy keeps in-frame clones and lacks some. This sample has around 7,000 clones, with about four fifths found just once. Source: CXCR5- memory CD4+ T cells sorted from blood, taken 7 days after influenza vaccination. These TCRs come from an adult who received the influenza vaccine.

This chain joins TRBV7-2 and TRBJ1-4; D unclear. V shed 5 bases and J shed 3 bases, with 16 bases lying between them. From germline, CDR1 is SGHTA and CDR2 FQGNSA. This CDR3 is 16 amino acids long. The CDR3 DNA is TGTGCCAGCAGCCCCTTCCTCGTAGGAGCTAATGAAAAACTGTTTTTT. It is translated as CASSPFLVGANEKLFF.

V gene TRBV7-2 combines with J gene TRBJ2-7; 9 bases match TRBD2. The CDR3 is made up of 15 amino acids. Germline loops: CDR1 SGHTA, CDR2 FQGNSA. J lost 7 bases, V lost 1 base, and 8 bases had no gene match. The CDR3 DNA is TGTGCCAGCAGCTTAGAGCCTAGCGGGGATCCGGAGCAGTACTTC. Translation gives CASSLEPSGDPEQYF.

There are a few counts of this clone. The chain combines TRBV7-9 with TRBJ1-6, with 9 bases aligning to TRBD1. There are 15 residues in the CDR3. The V segment lost 4 bases and the J segment 5 bases; nucleotides outside the gene matches: 3. Germline V CDR1 and CDR2: SEHNR, FQNEAQ (reference sequence). CDR3 sequence reads: CASSSQGADNSPLHF. The CDR3 region has the DNA TGTGCCAGCAGCTCACAGGGGGCGGATAATTCACCCCTCCACTTT.

Only a few counts were recorded for this clone. This chain uses TRBV7-3 with TRBJ2-7, with a weak D call TRBD2 (5 bases). From germline, CDR1 is SGHTA and CDR2 FQGTGA. CDR3 size: 14 residues. The V gene lost 1 base and the J gene lost 6 bases, with 13 bases spanning the gap. This CDR3 is CASSLNQIEGEQYF. CDR3 DNA: TGTGCCAGCAGCTTAAACCAGATCGAGGGCGAGCAGTACTTC.

The chain couples TRBV5-1 to TRBJ1-1; D uncertain. The CDR3 totals 13 residues. Germline CDR1 reads SGHRS; CDR2 reads YFSETQ. Trimming pared 4 bases from V and 5 bases from J, leaving 12 bases between. DNA of the CDR3: TGCGCCAGCAGCCTCGGTGGTCGGACTGAAGCTTTCTTT. As protein: CASSLGGRTEAFF. The full variable domain, completed using reference TRBV5-1 and TRBJ1-1, is KAGVTQTPRYLIKTRGQQVTLSCSPISGHRSVSWYQQTPGQGLQFLFEYFSETQRNKGNFPGRFSGRQFSNSRSEMNVSTLELGDSALYLCASSLGGRTEAFFGQGTRLTVV.

In its sample, this clone was seen a few times. The V and J genes are TRBV28 and TRBJ1-2; the match to TRBD1 covers 8 bases. J gave up 4 bases and V 4 bases, and 2 bases lay outside the gene matches. In germline, CDR1 is MDHEN, CDR2 SYDVKM. The CDR3 consists of 13 residues. CDR3 residues: CASSSDRGYGYTF. As DNA, the CDR3 is TGTGCCAGCAGTTCTGACAGGGGCTATGGCTACACCTTC.

The V and J genes are TRBV18 and TRBJ2-3; 9 bases align to TRBD1. The CDR3 length is 16 residues. Germline V gene sequence: CDR1 KGHSH, CDR2 LQKENI. V was pared by 4 bases and J by 5 bases, with 10 bases of the junction left unmatched. The DNA for the CDR3 is TGTGCCAGCTCACGACGGACAGGGGAAGTGGGAGATACGCAGTATTTT. Translating gives CASSRRTGEVGDTQYF.

This clone was observed once. V and J are TRBV19 and TRBJ1-2; 9 positions match TRBD1. The CDR3 runs to 18 residues. The V gene's germline CDR1 is LNHDA and CDR2 SQIVND (reference sequence). V gave up 6 bases and J gave up 2 bases; unmatched junction bases: 16. The CDR3 region has the DNA TGTGCCAGTAGCAGCCCGCGAGAGCCGGGACAGGGAAACTATGGCTACACCTTC. Protein sequence: CASSSPREPGQGNYGYTF.

This rearrangement joins TRBV15 to TRBJ2-3; unclear D gene. Germline CDR1 is LNHNV and CDR2 is YYDKDF (reference sequence). Trimming stripped 0 bases from V and 1 base from J, with 8 bases between. This CDR3 contains 15 residues. The CDR3 loop is CATSRERTRTDTQYF. The CDR3 DNA sequence: TGTGCCACCAGCAGAGAGCGGACCCGCACAGATACGCAGTATTTT.

The CDR3 reads CASSIDPNREGYGYTF. Here the CDR3 DNA reads TGCGCCAGCAGCATCGACCCAAACAGGGAGGGCTATGGCTACACCTTC. V and J are TRBV5-1 and TRBJ1-2; D perhaps matches TRBD1 (6 bases). From germline, CDR1 is SGHRS and CDR2 YFSETQ. V lost 4 bases, J lost 4 bases, and 20 bases lay in between. CDR3 length equals 16 residues.

V is TRBV6-1 and J is TRBJ1-4, with D uncertain. The CDR3 has 12 amino acids. Per the germline V gene, CDR1 is MNHNS and CDR2 is SASEGT. The ends were cut back, 5 bases at V and 8 bases at J, with 9 bases in the middle. The CDR3 DNA is TGTGCCAGCAGTAACAGCGCGGAAAAACTGTTTTTT. This gives the protein CASSNSAEKLFF.

This sequence joins TRBV7-8 and TRBJ1-2; maybe TRBD1 (6 bases). The CDR3 consists of 17 residues. The V end was cut by 5 bases, the J end by 5 bases, with 24 bases between. Germline CDR1 SGHVS, CDR2 FQNEAQ. CDR3 sequence reads: CASSLAYSGEGWYGYTF. The DNA of the CDR3 is TGTGCCAGCAGCCTCGCCTATTCAGGGGAAGGTTGGTATGGCTACACCTTC.

The sample holds a few counts of this clone. The rearrangement joins TRBV4-2 to TRBJ1-2; D gene uncertain. Germline V lookup: CDR1 LGHNA, CDR2 YNFKEQ. Trimming shortened V by 0 bases and J by 4 bases, and 12 bases separated the two germline ends. The CDR3 has 15 amino acids. CDR3 sequence: CASSQDHSVPYGYTF. The CDR3 bases are TGTGCCAGCAGCCAAGACCACAGCGTTCCCTATGGCTACACCTTC.

The chain carries TRBV28 and TRBJ2-5, with no clear D. Trimming took 5 bases from V and 5 from J, leaving 6 bases between them. Germline values: CDR1 MDHEN, CDR2 SYDVKM. This CDR3 has 11 amino acids. CDR3 bases: TGTGCCAGCAGTATTAGGGAGACCCAGTACTTC. It translates to CASSIRETQYF.

The gene calls are TRBV30 and TRBJ2-7, with D tentatively TRBD2 (5 bases). CDR3 length: 14 amino acids. The germline gives CDR1 GTSNPN, CDR2 SVGIG (reference sequence). V dropped 4 bases and J dropped 3 bases, with 16 bases sitting between them. CDR3 bases: TGTGCCTGGAATGGTTACGGGAATAGCTACGAGCAGTACTTC. Translation gives CAWNGYGNSYEQYF.

The chain combines TRBV21-1 with TRBJ1-5. TRBV21-1 counts as a pseudogene. The CDR3 contains 15 residues. The CDR3 here is CASGRRKGAVQPQHF. CDR3 nucleotide sequence: TGTGCCAGCGGTCGTCGAAAGGGCGCCGTCCAGCCCCAGCATTTT.

This chain uses TRBV28 with TRBJ2-3; D uncertain. V was shortened by 7 bases and J by 3 bases, with 11 bases between the two germline ends. This CDR3 comprises 13 residues. Germline V CDR1 and CDR2: MDHEN, SYDVKM. This CDR3 is CASTLQVTDTQYF. The CDR3 region has the DNA TGTGCCAGCACCCTCCAGGTTACAGATACGCAGTATTTT.

The rearrangement links TRBV6-1 to TRBJ1-5; possible D gene TRBD1, 5 bases. CDR3 length: 15 residues. Germline V gene sequence: CDR1 MNHNS, CDR2 SASEGT. V was shortened by 5 bases and J by 0 bases, with 11 bases between the two germline ends. In DNA, the CDR3 is TGTGCCAGCAGTCTATCCAGGGTTAGCAATCAGCCCCAGCATTTT. Translated, it gives CASSLSRVSNQPQHF.

V and J are TRBV7-2 and TRBJ1-5; weak D call: TRBD1 (6 bases). This CDR3 is 15 amino acids long. Germline loops: CDR1 SGHTA, CDR2 FQGNSA. V gave up 4 bases and J gave up 0 bases, with 10 bases separating them. CDR3 sequence (DNA): TGTGCCAGCAGCTCACAGGGTCATAGCAATCAGCCCCAGCATTTT. Its protein product is CASSSQGHSNQPQHF.

In DNA, the CDR3 is TGTGCCAGTAAAAACCGGGGGGGGGCCTACGAGCAGTACTTC. Amino acids: CASKNRGGAYEQYF. The V gene is TRBV19, the J gene TRBJ2-7; 8 positions match TRBD2. Germline-derived CDR1 and CDR2 are LNHDA and SQIVND (reference sequence). The CDR3 loop spans 14 amino acids. Trimming at V came to 7 bases and at J to 2 bases, leaving 7 bases not matched to a gene.

The chain joins TRBV21-1 to TRBJ2-3. TRBV21-1 is a recognized pseudogene. The CDR3 loop spans 15 amino acids. The CDR3 region has the DNA TGTGCCAGCAGCAAAAGTGCCTCGGCGACAGATACGCAGTATTTT. It translates to CASSKSASATDTQYF.

V usage is TRBV4-3 and J usage is TRBJ2-2; 8 nucleotides match TRBD2. The CDR3 consists of 15 residues. Germline V gene data show CDR1 as LGHNA and CDR2 as YSLEER. V lost 4 bases to trimming and J lost 7 bases; unmatched junction nucleotides: 8. The CDR3 DNA sequence: TGCGCCAGCAGCCCGGGAGGGCATCTAGACGGGGAGCTGTTTTTT. Its translation: CASSPGGHLDGELFF.

The chain recombines TRBV6-6 with TRBJ1-2; D perhaps matches TRBD1 (6 bases). This CDR3 spans 14 amino acids. The germline gives CDR1 MNHNY, CDR2 SVGAGI (reference sequence). The V end was cut by 0 bases, the J end by 7 bases, with 12 bases between. In nucleotides, the CDR3 is TGTGCCAGCAGTTACTCTCGGGGGCTGGGTGGCTACACCTTC. This encodes CASSYSRGLGGYTF.

The gene calls are TRBV27 and TRBJ2-4, with 8 nucleotides matching TRBD2. The germline V gene encodes CDR1 MNHEY and CDR2 SMNVEV (reference sequence). The length of the CDR3 is 17 residues. V was pared by 6 bases and J by 1 base, with 11 bases of the junction left unmatched. CDR3 protein: CASRGLGESVAKNIQYF. CDR3 nucleotides: TGTGCCAGCAGGGGACTAGGGGAGTCTGTTGCCAAAAACATTCAGTACTTC.

The chain links TRBV7-2 to TRBJ2-1; 11 bases fit TRBD2. The trim removed 8 bases at V and 10 bases at J, leaving 10 bases unmatched. The CDR3 runs to 14 residues. The germline gives CDR1 SGHTA, CDR2 FQGNSA. The CDR3 region has the DNA TGTGCCAGCCTGACTAGCGGGATCGGTCGAGAGCAGTTCTTC. Protein sequence: CASLTSGIGREQFF.

The chain joins TRBV28 to TRBJ1-2, with D hard to call. Germline values: CDR1 MDHEN, CDR2 SYDVKM. V was shortened by 5 bases and J by 0 bases, with 7 bases between the two germline ends. CDR3 length: 13 amino acids. As DNA, the CDR3 is TGTGCCAGCAGTCCCAGTCCTAACTATGGCTACACCTTC. It specifies CASSPSPNYGYTF.